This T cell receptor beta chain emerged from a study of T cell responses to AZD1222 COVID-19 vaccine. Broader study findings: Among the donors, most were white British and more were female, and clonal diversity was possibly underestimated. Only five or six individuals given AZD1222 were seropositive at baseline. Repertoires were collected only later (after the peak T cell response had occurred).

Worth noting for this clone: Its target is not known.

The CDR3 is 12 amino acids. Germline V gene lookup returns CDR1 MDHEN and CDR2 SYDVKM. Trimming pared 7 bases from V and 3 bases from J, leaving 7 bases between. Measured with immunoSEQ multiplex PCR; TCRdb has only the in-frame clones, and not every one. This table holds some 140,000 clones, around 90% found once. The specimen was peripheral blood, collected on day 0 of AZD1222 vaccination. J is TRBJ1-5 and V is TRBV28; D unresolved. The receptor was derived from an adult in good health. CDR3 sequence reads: CASTGSNQPQHF. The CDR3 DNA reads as TGTGCCAGCACGGGTTCCAATCAGCCCCAGCATTTT.